The rows below give T cell receptor beta chains drawn from one sample of a study of T-cell memory formation after mild COVID-19. TCRdb itself ran the 5' RACE reads through MiXCR, one entry per CDR3 protein. The table has around 400,000 distinct CDR3 sequences, 20% to 30% seen once. Source material: PBMCs or a T cell subset sorted from them (not recorded which). Receptors were obtained from an adult woman who had mild COVID-19 (a few samples of this study predate the infection). Cell type and time point are not known. Both conserved end residues are part of each CDR3. Fields, in order: V gene, D gene, J gene, clone size, CDR3 DNA, CDR3 protein. D genes are given only for firm matches. Clone size, where shown, is once, few, many, or a class for clones that have expanded.

>TRBV5-1|TRBD2|TRBJ2-1|few
TGCGCCAGCTCCTTCGGCGGGAGTGGGGATGAGCAGTTCTTC
CASSFGGSGDEQFF
>TRBV7-2|TRBD2|TRBJ2-1|few
TGTGCCAGCAGCCGGGAGGGGGGACCCTACAATGAGCAGTTCTTC
CASSREGGPYNEQFF
>TRBV7-2|.|TRBJ1-5|.
TGTGCCAGCAGCCACGGGGGGGAAAGTCAGCCCCAGCATTTT
CASSHGGESQPQHF
>TRBV3-1|TRBD1|TRBJ2-1|.
TGTGCCAGCAGCGTACAAGGACAGGGAAGGTCCTACAATGAGCAGTTCTTC
CASSVQGQGRSYNEQFF
>TRBV5-1|TRBD1|TRBJ2-7|few
TGCGCCAGCAGCTCGGCGGGGACAGGGGCCTACGAGCAGTACTTC
CASSSAGTGAYEQYF
>TRBV11-2|TRBD2|TRBJ2-5|.
TGTGCCAGCAGCTTAGCCCTCGGGCGCGGGGGGGAGACCCAGTACTTC
CASSLALGRGGETQYF
>TRBV2|TRBD2|TRBJ2-7|few
TGTGCCAGCAGCGGACTAGCGGGAGTCTCCGAGCAGTACTTC
CASSGLAGVSEQYF
>TRBV18|.|TRBJ1-3|few
TGTGCCAGCTCACCACCGTCCCCGCCCGGAAACACCATATATTTT
CASSPPSPPGNTIYF
>TRBV6-1|TRBD2|TRBJ2-7|few
TGTGCCAGCTTTGGGGGAGGGAGCTCCTACGAGCAGTACTTC
CASFGGGSSYEQYF
>TRBV20-1|TRBD2|TRBJ2-7|.
TGCAGTGCTCCCCGGGACGGGGGGAGCTCCTACGAGCAGTACTTC
CSAPRDGGSSYEQYF
>TRBV19|TRBD2|TRBJ2-1|.
TGTGCCAGTATTCCCGGGACTAGCGGGGGGAAATACAATGAGCAGTTCTTC
CASIPGTSGGKYNEQFF
>TRBV5-1|.|TRBJ2-1|few
TGCGCCAGCAGCAATGACCGGGATAGGGTATCGGACAATGAGCAGTTCTTC
CASSNDRDRVSDNEQFF
>TRBV19|.|TRBJ2-3|.
TGTGCCAGTACCCCGGACGGTGGTCGCACAGATACGCAGTATTTT
CASTPDGGRTDTQYF
>TRBV5-6|.|TRBJ2-7|.
TGTGCCAGCAGCTTGTCCTACAGGCTTGCCTACGAGCAGTACTTC
CASSLSYRLAYEQYF
>TRBV9|.|TRBJ2-5|.
TGTGCCAGCAGCGTAGGTATCGGGGGCGAGACCCAGTACTTC
CASSVGIGGETQYF
>TRBV24-1|TRBD1|TRBJ1-1|.
TGTGCCACCAGTGATTCTGGGACAGGGGTGAACACTGAAGCTTTCTTT
CATSDSGTGVNTEAFF
>TRBV5-1|TRBD2|TRBJ2-2|.
TGCGCCAGCAGCTTGGGACTAGCGGGCGACACCGGGGAGCTGTTTTTT
CASSLGLAGDTGELFF
>TRBV12-3/TRBV12-4|.|TRBJ2-1|.
TGTGCCAGCAGTAAGGCAGGACCTGTTGGCAATGAGCAGTTCTTC
CASSKAGPVGNEQFF
>TRBV12-3/TRBV12-4|.|TRBJ2-2|.
TGTGCCAGCAGTTTAGGCCCAGCCGGGGAGCTGTTTTTT
CASSLGPAGELFF
>TRBV7-9|TRBD1|TRBJ1-2|.
TGTGCCAGCAGCCGACAGGGGGTTGAAGACTATGGCTACACCTTC
CASSRQGVEDYGYTF
>TRBV9|.|TRBJ2-4|.
TGTGCCAGCAGTCTTCCTACACAGGGAGCCAAAAACATTCAGTACTTC
CASSLPTQGAKNIQYF
>TRBV6-6|.|TRBJ1-1|.
TGTGCCAGCAGTTACTCGATTAGGGTTTTTGCTTTCTTT
CASSYSIRVFAFF
>TRBV7-9|TRBD1|TRBJ2-5|.
TGTGCCAGCAGCTTAAAGGGGGCGATTTTGGAGACCCAGTACTTC
CASSLKGAILETQYF
>TRBV6-6|TRBD2|TRBJ2-7|few
TGTGCCAGCAGCGAGCCAAGCGGGAGGGCCGTCATCTACGAGCAGTACTTC
CASSEPSGRAVIYEQYF